Listed below are T cell receptor beta chains from one sample, sequenced in a study of blood T cells in healthy people across ages. TCRdb re-called the 5' RACE reads through MiXCR, storing one row per CDR3 protein. The data show about 770,000 distinct CDR3 sequences, approximately 48% seen once. The specimen was blood. The receptors here all came from a man in his sixties in good health. CDR3s leave out the opening cysteine and the closing phenylalanine or tryptophan. Only part of the rows carry a size: once, few, many, or a class if the clone is expanded.

TRBJ2-3	few	TRBV20-1	SALSTRARADTQY
TRBJ2-1	.	TRBV3-1	ASSQASGRKGGNEQF
TRBJ2-7	.	TRBV7-8	ASSSGRRGGANEQY
TRBJ2-1	.	TRBV5-1	ASSHPGTSGGASYNEQF
TRBJ2-1	once	TRBV5-1	ATSVQGAYNEQF
TRBJ1-4	few	TRBV13	ASSLMGQVNEKLF
TRBJ1-6	.	TRBV5-1	ASSLGVTDSPLH
TRBJ1-6	.	TRBV5-4	ASSSGTRVSPLH
TRBJ1-4	.	TRBV20-1	SAPPGGREINEKLF
TRBJ2-1	.	TRBV6-1	ASSVSGASYNEQF
TRBJ1-4	few	TRBV15	ATSRSPTGGGEKLF
TRBJ2-7	.	TRBV27	ASSFGTNRGSSSYEQY
TRBJ2-2	.	TRBV12-5	ASGQPFTGELF
TRBJ1-1	.	TRBV30	AWRFSGLNTEAF
TRBJ2-6	few	TRBV27	ASSLAGWSGANVLT
TRBJ1-4	.	TRBV7-9	ASSLTSGQAPNEKLF
TRBJ2-3	.	TRBV20-1	SARVLAGGLWTDTQY
TRBJ2-1	.	TRBV7-3	ASRRGAGEQF
TRBJ2-1	.	TRBV6-2/TRBV6-3	ASSYQGLYNEQF
TRBJ2-5	few	TRBV7-2	ASSLGPGLANPQETQY
TRBJ1-1	.	TRBV6-5	ASSWEDIRREAF
TRBJ2-4	.	TRBV7-9	ASSLGLAGPYYNEQY
TRBJ2-1	.	TRBV11-2	ASSPGGGNKF
TRBJ1-2	few	TRBV20-1	SAAPSSGPGYT
TRBJ1-5	.	TRBV12-3/TRBV12-4	ASSTGRGPNQPQH
TRBJ1-5	few	TRBV12-3/TRBV12-4	ASSLAPGVSQPQH
TRBJ1-1	once	TRBV5-1	ASSFSDRRYAEAF
TRBJ1-1	.	TRBV30	AWNRRRGAEAF
TRBJ1-5	.	TRBV7-2	ASSLAAKAPQH
TRBJ2-1	many	TRBV20-1	SASLAGGRKEQF
TRBJ1-2	few	TRBV7-2	ASSHGTGDGYT
TRBJ1-5	once	TRBV12-3/TRBV12-4	ASSGMASNQPQH
TRBJ2-7	.	TRBV3-1	ASSPGLVLYEQY
TRBJ2-7	.	TRBV4-2	ASSQEGPDRLNEQY
TRBJ2-5	few	TRBV7-2	ASSLEFGGGPQETQY
TRBJ2-1	few	TRBV6-6	ASSAVTYNEQF
TRBJ2-1	.	TRBV4-1	ASSQDGSGQPNEQF
TRBJ2-3	many	TRBV29-1	SVGLAADTQY
TRBJ2-4	once	TRBV6-2/TRBV6-3	ASSYESGLANIQY
TRBJ2-5	few	TRBV9	ASSAGTSGGTQETQY
TRBJ1-1	few	TRBV5-1	ASSGDSQAF
TRBJ2-3	few	TRBV7-2	ASSLVLNIPTDTQY
TRBJ1-1	.	TRBV28	ASSSVPPGEAF
TRBJ1-1	.	TRBV7-9	ASSPPAGSATNTEAF
TRBJ1-5	.	TRBV5-8	ASSILPGQGNQPQH
TRBJ2-3	.	TRBV7-2	ASSLIQGSTGTQY
TRBJ2-6	.	TRBV28	ASSPKQGTNSGANVLT
TRBJ1-2	.	TRBV6-2/TRBV6-3	ASSYDFYGYT
TRBJ1-2	.	TRBV12-3/TRBV12-4	ASSGDGNYGYT
TRBJ2-5	few	TRBV20-1	SATPGLGHEAQY
TRBJ2-7	.	TRBV20-1	SATDSGPSSDEQY
TRBJ2-3	few	TRBV28	ASRRTSGRLDTQY
TRBJ2-7	.	TRBV6-1	ASSGGTTYEQY
TRBJ2-1	many	TRBV4-1	ASSTPSGTGDPRRDEQF
TRBJ1-2	.	TRBV14	VSSQNTVGGGGYT
TRBJ1-2	.	TRBV20-1	SASYATYGYT
TRBJ2-7	.	TRBV9	ASSHGTSSYEQY